A selection of T cell receptor beta chains follows, all from one sample in a study of PD-1 blockade in mismatch repair-deficient tumors. The repertoire was sequenced with immunoSEQ multiplex PCR; TCRdb's copy has only in-frame clones and lacks some. Among more than 40,000 clones listed, over 75% were seen once. Sequences were derived from peripheral blood, sampled approximately 18 weeks after starting pembrolizumab. Receptors originate from an adult with mismatch repair-deficient cancer. The CDR3 runs from the conserved cysteine through the conserved F or W. The D gene is left open where the match is weak. A clone size is listed for some rows: how often the clone was seen (once, few, many), or a class if it is expanded.

CDR3 protein,CDR3 DNA,clone size,D gene,J gene,V gene
CASSQSITPGNTIYF,TGCGCCAGCAGCCAAAGTATAACCCCTGGAAACACCATATATTTT,-,-,TRBJ1-3,TRBV4-3
CASTRATSGTYEQYF,TGTGCCAGCACCCGAGCGACTAGCGGGACCTACGAGCAGTACTTC,-,TRBD2,TRBJ2-7,TRBV25-1
CSVEGQGDEKLFF,TGCAGCGTTGAGGGGCAGGGAGATGAAAAACTGTTTTTT,-,-,TRBJ1-4,TRBV29-1
CASSPTSGSGETQYF,TGTGCCAGCAGTCCGACTAGCGGGAGTGGAGAGACCCAGTACTTC,once,TRBD2,TRBJ2-5,TRBV6-5
CSVDPSGSGYNEQFF,TGCAGCGTTGATCCTAGCGGGAGTGGTTACAATGAGCAGTTCTTC,-,TRBD2,TRBJ2-1,TRBV29-1
CASSPPGTGNTIYF,TGTGCCAGCAGCCCGCCAGGGACGGGAAACACCATATATTTT,-,-,TRBJ1-3,TRBV11-2
CARRISLAGENEQYF,TGCGCCAGGAGAATATCGCTAGCGGGAGAAAACGAGCAGTACTTC,-,TRBD2,TRBJ2-7,TRBV5-1
CASSLETAGNTIYF,TGCGCCAGCAGCTTGGAGACCGCTGGAAACACCATATATTTT,-,-,TRBJ1-3,TRBV5-1
CASGLFSVETQYF,TGTGCTAGTGGTTTATTTAGTGTGGAGACCCAGTACTTC,-,-,TRBJ2-5,TRBV12-5
CASSSWTSGQETQYF,TGTGCCAGCAGCTCCTGGACTAGCGGCCAAGAGACCCAGTACTTC,-,TRBD2,TRBJ2-5,TRBV13
CASSQEWRETQYF,TGTGCCAGCAGCCAAGAATGGAGGGAGACCCAGTACTTC,-,-,TRBJ2-5,TRBV4-2
CASSKFGLNREKLFF,TGTGCCAGCAGTAAGTTCGGTCTAAACAGGGAAAAACTGTTTTTT,-,-,TRBJ1-4,TRBV13
CASSLVRGYEQYF,TGCGCCAGCAGCTTGGTACGGGGCTACGAGCAGTACTTC,-,-,TRBJ2-7,TRBV5-1
CASSLGTGIYEQYF,TGCGCCAGCAGCTTGGGGACAGGGATCTACGAGCAGTACTTC,-,TRBD1,TRBJ2-7,TRBV5-1
CASSLCYSSQSRANVLTF,TGTGCCAGCAGCCTGTGTTACAGCTCACAAAGTCGGGCCAACGTCCTGACTTTC,-,-,TRBJ2-6,TRBV7-4
CAWTGGSDTQYF,TGTGCCTGGACAGGGGGCTCAGATACGCAGTATTTT,-,TRBD1,TRBJ2-3,TRBV30
CASSAGSESVHFLNYGYTF,TGTGCCAGTAGTGCGGGGTCTGAGTCGGTTCACTTTTTAAACTATGGCTACACCTTC,-,-,TRBJ1-2,TRBV19
CASSQEQGAGEKLFF,TGTGCCAGCAGCCAGGAACAGGGGGCAGGTGAAAAACTGTTTTTT,-,TRBD1,TRBJ1-4,TRBV14
CASSPGGVETDTQYF,TGCGCCAGCAGCCCAGGGGGCGTCGAAACAGATACGCAGTATTTT,-,TRBD1,TRBJ2-3,TRBV5-1
CASSFPDRPYEQYF,TGTGCCAGCAGCTTCCCCGACAGGCCCTACGAGCAGTACTTC,-,-,TRBJ2-7,TRBV7-9
CASSPAGPGNTIYF,TGTGCCAGCTCCCCCGCAGGTCCTGGAAACACCATATATTTT,-,-,TRBJ1-3,TRBV18
CASSVGSYEQFF,TGTGCCAGCAGCGTAGGGTCTTATGAGCAGTTCTTC,-,-,TRBJ2-1,TRBV9
CASSLVEGSTEAFF,TGTGCCAGCAGCTTAGTAGAGGGGAGTACTGAAGCTTTCTTT,-,-,TRBJ1-1,TRBV7-6
CASSFYQSTDTQYF,TGTGCCAGCAGTTTCTACCAGAGCACAGATACGCAGTATTTT,-,-,TRBJ2-3,TRBV27
CASSFDEVSYNEQFF,TGTGCCAGCAGTTTCGATGAGGTCTCCTACAATGAGCAGTTCTTC,-,-,TRBJ2-1,TRBV6-5
CASNPGTATQETQYF,TGTGCCAGCAATCCCGGGACAGCAACCCAAGAGACCCAGTACTTC,-,TRBD1,TRBJ2-5,TRBV5-4
CASTSGLTNQPQHF,TGTGCCAGCACCTCAGGGTTGACAAATCAGCCCCAGCATTTT,-,-,TRBJ1-5,TRBV7-2
CASSIDTTLVTGELFF,TGTGCCAGCAGTATTGACACAACACTTGTCACCGGGGAGCTGTTTTTT,-,-,TRBJ2-2,TRBV5-4
CASSPRVGRAQETQYF,TGTGCCAGCTCACCACGGGTCGGGAGGGCCCAAGAGACCCAGTACTTC,-,TRBD2,TRBJ2-5,TRBV18
CAWTTRTGVSSYEQYF,TGTGCCTGGACAACCAGGACAGGGGTAAGCTCCTACGAGCAGTACTTC,-,TRBD1,TRBJ2-7,TRBV30
CASSYSRGHRNIQYF,TGTGCCAGCAGCTATAGCAGAGGGCACCGGAACATTCAGTACTTC,-,-,TRBJ2-4,TRBV7-3
CATRPGAIEEEVEQYF,TGTGCCACCCGCCCGGGGGCAATAGAAGAGGAGGTCGAGCAGTACTTC,-,-,TRBJ2-7,TRBV19
CASSIDGGSGSGANVLTF,TGTGCCAGTAGTATAGACGGGGGTTCCGGTTCCGGGGCCAACGTCCTGACTTTC,-,-,TRBJ2-6,TRBV19
CASSLSGTGVYEQYF,TGTGCCAGCAGCTTAAGCGGGACAGGGGTGTACGAGCAGTACTTC,few,TRBD1,TRBJ2-7,TRBV11-3
CASSRDRGNYGYTF,TGTGCCAGCAGTCGGGACAGGGGGAACTATGGCTACACCTTC,-,TRBD1,TRBJ1-2,TRBV6-5
CASSVEQSDSYEQYF,TGTGCCAGCAGCGTAGAACAGTCGGACTCCTACGAGCAGTACTTC,-,-,TRBJ2-7,TRBV9
CASSLDYYGQYF,TGTGCCAGCAGCTTAGACTATTACGGTCAGTACTTC,-,-,TRBJ2-7,TRBV7-2
CASSETGREYF,TGTGCCAGCAGTGAAACAGGGAGGGAGTACTTC,once,-,TRBJ2-7,TRBV2
CASQGGEKLFF,TGTGCCAGTCAGGGTGGCGAAAAACTGTTTTTT,-,-,TRBJ1-4,TRBV2
CASSKAGNGRRNEQFF,TGTGCCAGCAGCAAAGCCGGTAACGGGAGGAGGAATGAGCAGTTCTTC,-,TRBD2,TRBJ2-1,TRBV11-3
CASSETSELGEQYF,TGCGCCAGCAGTGAAACTAGCGAGTTGGGGGAGCAGTACTTC,-,TRBD2,TRBJ2-5,TRBV10-2